A single sample is the source of the 18 T cell receptor beta chains below, sequenced in a study of blood T cell repertoires in COVID-19. TCRdb's copy holds only in-frame clones and misses some; the assay was immunoSEQ multiplex PCR. Of around 270,000 clones in the sample, roughly nine tenths were seen once. Sequenced input: peripheral blood. These receptors originate from a man in his sixties who had recovered from COVID-19.

In the case of this clone: The sample contains more than one DNA sequence encoding this CDR3. The chain carries TRBV5-4 and TRBJ2-7; possible D gene TRBD1, 6 bases. Germline CDR1 SGHNT, CDR2 YYREEE (reference sequence). The CDR3 totals 15 residues. V was cut by 4 bases and J by 2 bases, with 16 bases left in between. CDR3 residues: CASSPPGTGTYEQYF. CDR3 bases: TGTGCCAGCAGCCCTCCCGGAACAGGGACCTACGAGCAGTACTTC. The entire variable domain, with the rest obtained from reference TRBV5-4 and TRBJ2-7, is as follows: ETGVTQSPTHLIKTRGQQVTLRCSSQSGHNTVSWYQQALGQGPQFIFQYYREEENGRGNFPPRFSGLQFPNYSSELNVNALELDDSALYLCASSPPGTGTYEQYFGPGTRLTVT.

The chain has TRBV2 and TRBJ1-2; D is perhaps TRBD1 (6 bases). The ends were cut back, 6 bases at V and 5 bases at J, with 22 bases in the middle. The CDR3 runs 16 residues. Germline lookup yields CDR1 SNHLY and CDR2 FYNNEI. CDR3 coding DNA: TGTGCCAGCAGAGGCCCGGGACAAAGAATCCCTTATGGCTACACCTTC. It yields the protein CASRGPGQRIPYGYTF.

This chain links TRBV25-1 with TRBJ1-3, with unresolved D. V shed 6 bases and J shed 3 bases, with 12 bases lying between them. Germline CDR1 is MGHDK and CDR2 is SYGVNS. The CDR3 is made up of 14 amino acids. The CDR3, as DNA: TGTGCCAGCAGAGCATCCGATCTTGGAAACACCATATATTTT. Protein sequence: CASRASDLGNTIYF.

The rearrangement uses TRBV9 and TRBJ2-1, with 7 bases identical to TRBD2. This CDR3 is 15 amino acids long. J lost 3 bases, V lost 0 bases, and 3 bases had no gene match. Per the germline V gene, CDR1 is SGDLS and CDR2 is YYNGEE. CDR3 residues: CASSVGLAYYNEQFF. In DNA form, the CDR3 reads TGTGCCAGCAGCGTAGGACTAGCTTACTACAATGAGCAGTTCTTC.

The chain is built from TRBV2 and TRBJ1-5; D possibly corresponds to TRBD1 (5 bases). CDR3 length equals 17 residues. V lost 3 bases, J lost 2 bases, and 17 bases lay in between. Looked up from germline, CDR1 is SNHLY and CDR2 is FYNNEI. CDR3 DNA: TGTGCCAGCAGTGATAATCTTCCAGGGCCTGGCAATCAGCCCCAGCATTTT. It translates to CASSDNLPGPGNQPQHF.

This clone was seen a handful of times. V and J are TRBV29-1 and TRBJ1-1; 11 bases match TRBD1. This CDR3 is built from 13 residues. The V gene end was trimmed by 7 bases and the J gene end by 7 bases; junction bases not matched to a gene: 8. The germline V gene has CDR1 SQVTM and CDR2 ANQGSEA. The DNA of the CDR3 is TGCAGCGCTTCCGGGACAGGGGGTAATGAAGCTTTCTTT. This codes for CSASGTGGNEAFF.

The genes are TRBV4-1 and TRBJ1-2, with D possibly matching TRBD1 (6 bases). Trimming left V 0 bases short and J 4 bases short, with 15 bases between. Germline loops: CDR1 MGHRA, CDR2 YSYEKL. This CDR3 region has 16 residues. For the CDR3, the DNA is TGCGCCAGCAGCCAAGATACAGGGATCAGGAGCTATGGCTACACCTTC. Its translation: CASSQDTGIRSYGYTF.

The CDR3 protein is CASSYRQGGYEQYF. For the CDR3, the DNA is TGTGCCAGCAGTTACAGGCAGGGAGGCTACGAGCAGTACTTC. This rearrangement joins TRBV6-5 to TRBJ2-7; a weak D match, TRBD2 (6 bases). This CDR3 is 14 amino acids long. Germline V gene data show CDR1 as MNHEY and CDR2 as SVGAGI. Trimming removed 2 bases at V and 3 bases at J, with 11 bases between.

The V call is TRBV5-1, the J call TRBJ2-1; 10 bases agree with TRBD1. The length of the CDR3 is 14 residues. The J segment lost 6 bases and the V segment lost 1 base, leaving 1 base of the junction unmatched. Germline-derived CDR1 and CDR2 are SGHRS and YFSETQ. CDR3 sequence reads: CASSLRTGGNEQFF. The DNA for the CDR3 is TGCGCCAGCAGCTTGAGGACAGGGGGCAATGAGCAGTTCTTC.

The rearrangement uses TRBV6-5 and TRBJ1-2; weak D call: TRBD1 (5 bases). Trimming cost V 4 bases and J 2 bases, with 17 bases left between them. CDR1 and CDR2 (germline): MNHEY, SVGAGI. The CDR3 extends over 16 amino acids. The CDR3, as DNA: TGTGCCAGCAGTTCCAGGAGGGACGGAGAGAACTATGGCTACACCTTC. This translates into CASSSRRDGENYGYTF.

J is TRBJ1-2 and V is TRBV6-1, with 7 bases aligning to TRBD1. The CDR3 has 16 amino acids. Germline CDR1 reads MNHNS; CDR2 reads SASEGT. V was clipped by 4 bases and J by 8 bases; unmatched bases: 16. CDR3 loop: CASSGHRGWELGGYTF. DNA of the CDR3: TGTGCCAGCAGTGGACACAGGGGTTGGGAGTTGGGAGGCTACACCTTC.

This sequence joins TRBV5-1 and TRBJ2-6; TRBD2 agrees at 13 bases. V was pared by 4 bases and J by 2 bases, with 6 bases of the junction left unmatched. This CDR3 region has 18 residues. CDR1 and CDR2 from the germline V gene are SGHRS and YFSETQ. The CDR3 loop reads CASSLPTSGGPGANVLTF. CDR3 DNA: TGCGCCAGCAGCCTCCCGACTAGCGGGGGGCCTGGGGCCAACGTCCTGACTTTC.

The chain employs TRBV11-2 and TRBJ2-4; maybe TRBD1 (5 bases). In germline, CDR1 is SGHAT, CDR2 FQNNGV. The V gene lost 6 bases and the J gene lost 12 bases, with 15 bases spanning the gap. This CDR3 has 12 residues. CDR3: CASSSRTSSQYF. For the CDR3, the DNA is TGTGCCAGCAGTTCCCGGACATCCAGTCAGTACTTC.

The J gene is TRBJ1-1, the V gene TRBV6-6, with D uncertain. Trimming pared 5 bases from V and 0 bases from J, leaving 4 bases between. The V gene's germline CDR1 is MNHNY and CDR2 SVGAGI (reference sequence). The CDR3 consists of 12 residues. CDR3 protein: CASSTMNTEAFF. The CDR3 nucleotides are TGTGCCAGCAGTACTATGAACACTGAAGCTTTCTTT.

V is TRBV3-1 (or the pseudogene TRBV3-2) and J is TRBJ2-5, with D possibly being TRBD1 (8 bases). The V and J ends lost 2 bases and 2 bases respectively, with 15 bases between them. CDR1 is LGHDT, CDR2 YNNKEL, per germline (reference sequence). The CDR3 sequence is 16 residues long. CDR3: CASSQPGQGGQETQYF. In DNA, the CDR3 is TGTGCCAGCAGCCAACCTGGACAGGGAGGGCAAGAGACCCAGTACTTC.

The J gene is TRBJ2-7, the V gene TRBV6-5, with TRBD2 matching 11 bases. CDR1 and CDR2 from the germline V gene are MNHEY and SVGAGI. J was trimmed by 4 bases and V by 7 bases; bases with no gene match: 3. The CDR3 is 13 amino acids. CDR3 nucleotide sequence: TGTGCCAGCACACTAGCGGGGGTGTACGAGCAGTACTTC. Protein sequence: CASTLAGVYEQYF.

The V call is TRBV5-5, the J call TRBJ1-1; D gene uncertain. There are 13 residues in the CDR3. Germline V gene sequence: CDR1 SGHKS, CDR2 YYEKEE (reference sequence). V was shortened by 4 bases and J by 3 bases, with 10 bases between the two germline ends. The CDR3, as DNA: TGTGCCAGCAGCCATGGGAGGTACACTGAAGCTTTCTTT. As protein: CASSHGRYTEAFF.

The V call is TRBV3-1 (or the pseudogene TRBV3-2), the J call TRBJ2-3; 9 bases line up with TRBD1. The germline V gene has CDR1 LGHDT and CDR2 YNNKEL (reference sequence). The J segment lost 1 base and the V segment lost 4 bases, leaving 9 bases of the junction unmatched. This CDR3 is 17 amino acids long. CDR3 region: CASSPYGQGFGTDTQYF. The CDR3 coding sequence is TGTGCCAGCAGCCCTTACGGACAGGGGTTCGGCACAGATACGCAGTATTTT.